The clone carrying this TCR beta chain has ten or more counts. What it recognizes is unknown. The sample comes from a study of human T cells and chemical hapten exposure. Study-wide context: Alopecia areata, totalis or universalis was found in mostly female patients.

The time point denotes: pre-sensitization, week 0. Documented treatment: therapeutic diphenylcyclopropenone sensitization with weekly scalp DPC. TCRdb recomputed calls from the RACE reads with MiXCR, one row per CDR3 protein. This sample has about 92,000 distinct CDR3 sequences; 8% to 10% occur once, and the top ten carry around 3.9%. This CDR3 has 16 amino acids. Looked up from germline, CDR1 is SGHTA and CDR2 is FQGNSA. The trim removed 5 bases at V and 2 bases at J, leaving 8 bases unmatched. Study results and limitations: After DPC sensitization, TCRs above 1 in 1000 frequency showed no change.

This TCR was recovered from a woman between 40 and 55 years old with alopecia areata. Some clones in this sample may be carry-over from other donors' samples. The V gene is TRBV7-2, the J gene TRBJ2-3; 9 bases match TRBD1. Sequences were derived from whole blood, sampled in connection with sensitization to the hapten diphenylcyclopropenone (DPC). The CDR3, as DNA: TGTGCCAGCAGCCGACCGGGACAGGGCCTCACAGATACGCAGTATTTT. It yields the protein CASSRPGQGLTDTQYF.